This paragraph reports one T cell receptor (beta chain). The sample is drawn from a study of cytomegalovirus exposure and HLA in healthy donors. The PCR used 60 Vbeta and 13 Jbeta primers. Libraries were prepared by immunoSEQ multiplex PCR; TCRdb keeps only in-frame clonotypes and omits some of them. The repertoire consists of approximately 170,000 clones, with 80% occurring once and the leading ten covering around 4.1%. This CDR3 comprises 14 residues. The germline V gene encodes CDR1 SGHTS and CDR2 YDEGEE. Trimming took 7 bases from V and 5 from J, leaving 18 bases between them. The receptor was derived from a woman between 50 and 59 years old in good health and CMV-seropositive. What was sequenced was PBMCs. This chain connects TRBV5-8 to TRBJ2-5, with a tentative D call TRBD2 (7 bases). The CDR3 region is CASPPDGGRETQYF. The CDR3 region has the DNA TGTGCCAGCCCCCCAGACGGGGGGCGGGAGACCCAGTACTTC. The variable domain in full, with the rest retrieved from reference TRBV5-8 and TRBJ2-5, is EAGVTQSPTHLIKTRGQQATLRCSPISGHTSVYWYQQALGLGLQFLLWYDEGEERNRGNFPPRFSGRQFPNYSSELNVNALELEDSALYLCASPPDGGRETQYFGPGTRLLVL.